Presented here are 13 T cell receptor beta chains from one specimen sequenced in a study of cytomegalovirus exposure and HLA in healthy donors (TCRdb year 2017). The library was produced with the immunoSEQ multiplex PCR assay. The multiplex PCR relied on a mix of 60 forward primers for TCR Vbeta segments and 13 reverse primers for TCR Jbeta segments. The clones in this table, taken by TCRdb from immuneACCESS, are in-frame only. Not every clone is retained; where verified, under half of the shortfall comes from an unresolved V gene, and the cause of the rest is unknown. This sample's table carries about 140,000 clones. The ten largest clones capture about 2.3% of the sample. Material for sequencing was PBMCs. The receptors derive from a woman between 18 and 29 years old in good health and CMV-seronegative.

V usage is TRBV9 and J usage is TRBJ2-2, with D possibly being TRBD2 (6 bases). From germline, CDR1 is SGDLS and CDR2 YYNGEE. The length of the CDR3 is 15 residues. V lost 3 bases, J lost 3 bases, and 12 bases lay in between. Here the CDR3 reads CASSGVAADTGELFF. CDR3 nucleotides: TGTGCCAGCAGCGGGGTAGCGGCAGACACCGGGGAGCTGTTTTTT.

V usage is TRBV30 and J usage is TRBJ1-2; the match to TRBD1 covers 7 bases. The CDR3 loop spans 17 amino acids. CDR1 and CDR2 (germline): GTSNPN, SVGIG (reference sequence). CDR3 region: CAVRQGQIFLGGYGYTF. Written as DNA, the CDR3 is TGTGCTGTGAGACAGGGACAGATATTTCTAGGGGGCTATGGCTACACCTTC. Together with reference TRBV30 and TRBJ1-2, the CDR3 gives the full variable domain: SQTIHQWPATLVQPVGSPLSLECTVEGTSNPNLYWYRQAAGRGLQLLFYSVGIGQISSEVPQNLSASRPQDRQFILSSKKLLLSDSGFYLCAVRQGQIFLGGYGYTFGSGTRLTVV.

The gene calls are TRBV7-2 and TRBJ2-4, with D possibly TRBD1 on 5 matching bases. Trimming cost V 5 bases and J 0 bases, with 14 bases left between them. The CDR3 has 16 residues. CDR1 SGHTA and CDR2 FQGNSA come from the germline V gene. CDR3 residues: CASSPTVDLAKNIQYF. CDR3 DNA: TGTGCCAGCAGCCCGACAGTCGACCTAGCCAAAAACATTCAGTACTTC. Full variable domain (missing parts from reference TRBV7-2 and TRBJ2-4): GAGVSQSPSNKVTEKGKDVELRCDPISGHTALYWYRQSLGQGLEFLIYFQGNSAPDKSGLPSDRFSAERTGGSVSTLTIQRTQQEDSAVYLCASSPTVDLAKNIQYFGAGTRLSVL.

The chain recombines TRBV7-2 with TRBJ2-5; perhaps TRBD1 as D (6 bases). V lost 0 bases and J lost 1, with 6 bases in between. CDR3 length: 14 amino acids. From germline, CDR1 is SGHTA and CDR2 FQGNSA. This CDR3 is CASSLATGQETQYF. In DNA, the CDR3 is TGTGCCAGCAGCTTAGCGACAGGCCAAGAGACCCAGTACTTC.

CDR3 sequence: CASSLFQGDYEQYF. CDR3 in DNA: TGTGCCAGCAGCTTGTTCCAGGGGGACTACGAGCAGTACTTC. V and J are TRBV5-6 and TRBJ2-7; the match to TRBD1 covers 7 bases. Germline-derived CDR1 and CDR2 are SGHDT and YYEEEE. This CDR3 contains 14 residues. The V segment lost 1 base and the J segment 3 bases; nucleotides outside the gene matches: 4.

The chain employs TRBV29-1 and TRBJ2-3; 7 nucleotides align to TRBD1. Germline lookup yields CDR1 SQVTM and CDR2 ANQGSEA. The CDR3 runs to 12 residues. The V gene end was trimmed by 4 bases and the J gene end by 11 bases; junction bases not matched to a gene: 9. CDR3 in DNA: TGCAGCGTTGGGTTGAACAGGGGTAGGCAGTATTTT. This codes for CSVGLNRGRQYF.

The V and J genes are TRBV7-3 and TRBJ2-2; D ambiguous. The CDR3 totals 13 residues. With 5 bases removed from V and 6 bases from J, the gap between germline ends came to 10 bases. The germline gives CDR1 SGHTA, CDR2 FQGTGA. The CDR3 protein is CASSPFNAGELFF. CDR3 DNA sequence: TGTGCCAGCAGCCCCTTTAATGCCGGGGAGCTGTTTTTT.

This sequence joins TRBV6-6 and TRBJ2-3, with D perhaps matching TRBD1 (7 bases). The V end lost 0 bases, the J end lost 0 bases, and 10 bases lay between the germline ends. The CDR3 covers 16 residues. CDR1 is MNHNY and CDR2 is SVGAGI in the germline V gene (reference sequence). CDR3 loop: CASSYSRGVSTDTQYF. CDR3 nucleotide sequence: TGTGCCAGCAGTTACTCCAGGGGGGTAAGCACAGATACGCAGTATTTT.

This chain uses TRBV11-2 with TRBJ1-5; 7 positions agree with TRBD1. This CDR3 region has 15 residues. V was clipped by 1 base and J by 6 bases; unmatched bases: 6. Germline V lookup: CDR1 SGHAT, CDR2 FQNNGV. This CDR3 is CASSLGGGASQPQHF. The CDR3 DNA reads TGTGCCAGCAGCTTAGGAGGGGGCGCGAGTCAGCCCCAGCATTTT.

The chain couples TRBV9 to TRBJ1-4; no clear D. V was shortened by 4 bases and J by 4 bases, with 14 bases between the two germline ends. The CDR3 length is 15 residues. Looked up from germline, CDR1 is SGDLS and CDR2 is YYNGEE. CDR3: CASSRLSQINEKLFF. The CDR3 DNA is TGTGCCAGCAGCCGCCTGTCACAGATTAATGAAAAACTGTTTTTT.

The CDR3 loop reads CASSFSEGSYNEQFF. CDR3 coding DNA: TGTGCCAGCAGCTTTAGCGAGGGATCCTACAATGAGCAGTTCTTC. This chain connects TRBV11-2 to TRBJ2-1, with D tentatively TRBD2 (5 bases). Per the germline V gene, CDR1 is SGHAT and CDR2 is FQNNGV. The CDR3 has 15 residues. V gave up 3 bases and J gave up 1 base, with 10 bases separating them.

This CDR3 is CAWSHRGFHGYTF. In DNA form, the CDR3 reads TGTGCCTGGAGTCACAGGGGGTTCCATGGCTACACCTTC. The V and J genes are TRBV30 and TRBJ1-2; 8 bases agree with TRBD1. Germline V gene data show CDR1 as GTSNPN and CDR2 as SVGIG (reference sequence). This CDR3 spans 13 amino acids. The V and J ends lost 2 bases and 6 bases, in that order; junction bases with no gene match: 5.

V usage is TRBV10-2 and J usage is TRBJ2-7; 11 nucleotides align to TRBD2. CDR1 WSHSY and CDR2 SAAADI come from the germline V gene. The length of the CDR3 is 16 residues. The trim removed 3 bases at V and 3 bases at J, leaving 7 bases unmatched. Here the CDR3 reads CASSEPTSGKYYEQYF. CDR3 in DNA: TGCGCCAGCAGTGAACCGACTAGCGGGAAATACTACGAGCAGTACTTC.